The text below deals with one TCR beta chain. This clone was counted once. Its recognized antigen is unknown. Within one base of it there is no much larger clone, and no base qualities were kept. These data are taken from a study of T cell responses to AZD1222 COVID-19 vaccine (dated by TCRdb to the early 2020s). Context from the whole study: Because spike-specific TCR depth and breadth did not differ between the two schedules, AZD1222 recipients who got a second dose at roughly 4 weeks were pooled with those who got a second dose at roughly 12 weeks. Enrollment into the trials was organized by age into subgroups of 18-55, 56-69 and 70-plus years, and those subgroups contained roughly 150, 30 and 60 TCR-sequenced participants, respectively. TCR sequencing covered approximately 230 trial participants: about 210 given two doses of AZD1222 and 26 given two doses of MenACWY control vaccine. The paper as a whole reports these results and caveats: A significant rise in spike-specific TCR breadth and depth was observed after two AZD1222 doses relative to day 0 and relative to MenACWY recipients. No day 14 peak-response samples were available, so repertoires were characterized only after the peak T cell response. Reportedly, close to half of the unique spike-specific TCRs recognized epitopes lying outside the regions that are mutated in the B.1.351 and B.1.1.7 variants. Vaccine-associated CD4 TCRs spanned the whole spike protein, with dominant responses in regions 160-218 and 743-854. Most participants were white British and females outnumbered males, and the authors suggested that clonal diversity may have been underestimated. In the small 56-69-year group, the increase in depth fell short of significance, most likely because of low power. Conclusions about previously exposed vaccinees are limited, since just six AZD1222 recipients were seropositive for SARS-CoV-2 at baseline.

Explained via the paper, the time point label denotes: baseline before first vaccination. Samples from vaccinated people were obtained from the UK trials COV001 and COV002, which included a single-blind randomized controlled phase 2/3 trial of AZD1222 (ChAdOx1 nCoV-19) in healthy adults. For TCRbeta chain sequencing, PBMC samples were collected from trial participants at day 0 and at day 28 after the second dose. The CDR3 regions of human TCRbeta chains were analyzed by immunosequencing. In the authors' own workflow: TCRs in the repertoires were matched against a reference library of SARS-CoV-2-specific TCRs that had been generated with the MIRA antigen-specificity platform. Breadth was defined as the fraction of unique TCRs that were SARS-CoV-2-associated, and depth was defined as the fraction of total T cells that were SARS-CoV-2-associated. Using the MIRA data, each spike-specific TCR was mapped to the spike region that the TCR reacts to and placed in a CD4 or CD8 class. Log10-transformed breadth and depth values were compared by one-way ANOVA with Sidak's multiple comparisons tests. This immuneACCESS table, as held by TCRdb, lists in-frame sequences with V and J called but not all clones. Of the missing ones, under half trace to an unresolved V gene in checked studies; the others have no known cause. The DNA was the basis for D and trimming; V, J and clone size are from that table. The sample table contains approximately 190,000 clones; only one count was recorded for approximately 94% of them. The top ten clonotypes cover roughly 10% of the sample.

The sample was peripheral blood, taken on day 0 of AZD1222 vaccination. The source is an adult in good health.

The CDR3 protein: CASSLWTSGAYNEQFF. The sequenced DNA is TGTGCCAGCAGTTTGTGGACTAGCGGGGCTTACAATGAGCAGTTCTTC. Recombination connected TRBV27 to TRBJ2-1, with 12 middle bases fitting TRBD2. The germline V end is reduced by 3 bases and the J end by 4 bases; junction bases left unmatched: 4. There are 16 amino acids in the CDR3, from cysteine to phenylalanine inclusive. The CDR3 DNA has 48 bases and is translated from base 1. The germline V gene (reference sequence) specifies MNHEY as CDR1 and SMNVEV as CDR2.